This TCR beta chain is drawn from a study of shared clonotypes between healthy human individuals. Whole-study context: Donor ages ranged 18 to 49 years: a couple of women, a few men. Study-wide findings and caveats: Across several donors, naive CD4 shared approximately 4.5%, naive CD8 over 3%, memory CD4 2.3%, memory CD8 0.4% to 0.5%.

V shed 8 bases, J shed 1 base, and the junction held 14 bases outside the gene matches. CDR3 length equals 16 residues. Germline lookup yields CDR1 MDHEN and CDR2 SYDVKM. Original processing methods: In the immunoSEQ data, sequences were junction-only and lacked quality scores, so filtering differed. Sequencing was performed with immunoSEQ multiplex PCR; in TCRdb, only in-frame clones are kept and a portion is missing. The DNA was the basis for D and trimming; V, J and clone size are from that table. Of hundreds of thousands of clones detected, less than 85% appear once; the ten largest clones hold approximately 1.8%. Remarks on this clone: Its antigen is undetermined.

The chain uses TRBV28 and TRBJ2-7; the match to TRBD2 covers 7 bases. Sequenced sample: memory CD4+ T cells sorted from blood. Indicated subset: CD45RA-negative fraction. The TCR was taken from a woman aged 25-40 years in good health. The DNA for the CDR3 is TGTGCCAGCGCCCCAGCCTCGGCGGGAGATTCCTACGAGCAGTACTTC. Translated, it gives CASAPASAGDSYEQYF.